One sample yielded the 5 T cell receptor beta chains listed below, sequenced in a study of blood T cells in healthy people across ages. Primers used in a second PCR of roughly 6 to 11 cycles were a sample-barcoded 5' primer and a J-beta primer mix. From the 5' RACE reads, TCRdb called clonotypes with MiXCR, one entry per CDR3 protein. The sample holds over 950,000 distinct CDR3 sequences, around two fifths seen once. The source material was blood. The receptors were gathered from a man aged 18 to 30 in good health.

CDR3 nucleotides: TGTGCCAGCAGCGGTTCCGGGAACAATGAGCAGTTCTTC. Residues: CASSGSGNNEQFF. The chain has TRBV5-4 and TRBJ2-1; maybe TRBD2 (5 bases). The V gene lost 4 bases and the J gene lost 5 bases, with 10 bases spanning the gap. Germline V CDR1 and CDR2: SGHNT, YYREEE (reference sequence). The CDR3 sequence is 13 residues long.

J is TRBJ2-3 and V is TRBV30, with 10 bases lining up with TRBD2. The V gene's germline CDR1 is GTSNPN and CDR2 SVGIG (reference sequence). Trimming at V came to 3 bases and at J to 3 bases, leaving 3 bases not matched to a gene. The CDR3 runs 14 residues. The CDR3 here is CAWRTSGATDTQYF. Here the CDR3 DNA reads TGTGCCTGGAGAACTAGCGGGGCGACAGATACGCAGTATTTT. Based on the CDR3 plus reference TRBV30 and TRBJ2-3, the full variable domain is SQTIHQWPATLVQPVGSPLSLECTVEGTSNPNLYWYRQAAGRGLQLLFYSVGIGQISSEVPQNLSASRPQDRQFILSSKKLLLSDSGFYLCAWRTSGATDTQYFGPGTRLTVL.

The gene calls are TRBV6-5 and TRBJ1-2; TRBD1 matches 8 bases. The V gene end was trimmed by 4 bases and the J gene end by 5 bases; junction bases not matched to a gene: 9. This CDR3 is 15 amino acids long. Germline CDR1 reads MNHEY; CDR2 reads SVGAGI. The CDR3 is CASSSTGAEAYGYTF. As DNA, the CDR3 is TGTGCCAGCAGTTCGACAGGGGCAGAGGCTTATGGCTACACCTTC.

This clonotype has just a few counts. V gene TRBV7-2 combines with J gene TRBJ2-5; D is ambiguous. The CDR3 extends over 15 amino acids. Per the germline V gene, CDR1 is SGHTA and CDR2 is FQGNSA. V was shortened by 5 bases and J by 3 bases, with 16 bases between the two germline ends. The CDR3: CASSPTGLGKETQYF. CDR3 DNA sequence: TGTGCCAGCAGCCCCACTGGTCTGGGGAAAGAGACCCAGTACTTC.

The chain has TRBV5-1 and TRBJ2-2; a weak D match, TRBD1 (6 bases). The CDR3 contains 17 residues. V gave up 1 base and J gave up 1 base, with 14 bases separating them. CDR1 and CDR2 from the germline V gene are SGHRS and YFSETQ. CDR3 DNA: TGCGCCAGCAGCTTGTATGGACAGAACGGGAACACCGGGGAGCTGTTTTTT. It codes for CASSLYGQNGNTGELFF.